This T cell receptor beta chain was retrieved from a study of vaccination and CD4 T cells after COVID-19. Germline V gene lookup returns CDR1 LNHNV and CDR2 YYDKDF (reference sequence). This CDR3 is built from 17 residues. V lost 0 bases and J 4 bases, leaving 16 bases between the germline ends. In regard to this clonotype: Its specificity is not known.

The Oncomine TCR Beta short-read assay sequenced DNA from cultured CD4+ T cells. From cultured CD4+ T cells, genomic DNA was extracted. MiXCR, applied by TCRdb to the PCR reads, yields one record per CDR3 protein. This sample has around 10,000 distinct CDR3 sequences; 32% occur once, and the top ten carry approximately 15%. The sample's treatment: approximately 9-day PBMC culture with coronavirus spike peptide pools or control peptides (ViraFEST assay). Gathered ahead of the COVID-19 pandemic (2011-2018) were the CD4+ T cells of the unexposed donor. The source material was CD4+ T cells from blood, cultured in vitro. The V gene is TRBV15, the J gene TRBJ1-3; D remains ambiguous. The sequence came from a human donor in good health. CDR3 coding DNA: TGTGCCACCAGCAGAGATGGCGGATTAACCGGGGGAAACACCATATATTTT. It yields the protein CATSRDGGLTGGNTIYF.